This TCR beta chain emerged from a study of cytomegalovirus exposure and HLA in healthy donors. In the study overall: According to later analysis, the same platform produced the 120 validation and several hundred first-cohort repertoires.

Libraries were prepared by immunoSEQ multiplex PCR; TCRdb keeps only in-frame clonotypes and omits some of them. The top ten clones hold about 1.5% of a sample with under 140,000 clones, approximately 87% of them seen once. The sequenced sample was PBMCs. The origin of this receptor is a woman in her 30s in good health and CMV-seropositive.

The CDR3 loop reads CSVEGSYGEQFF. The CDR3 coding sequence is TGCAGCGTTGAAGGTAGTTACGGTGAGCAGTTCTTC. The chain joins TRBV29-1 to TRBJ2-1; D not certain. The CDR3 length is 12 residues. The V end lost 1 base, the J end lost 9 bases, and 10 bases lay between the germline ends. Germline CDR1 is SQVTM and CDR2 is ANQGSEA.